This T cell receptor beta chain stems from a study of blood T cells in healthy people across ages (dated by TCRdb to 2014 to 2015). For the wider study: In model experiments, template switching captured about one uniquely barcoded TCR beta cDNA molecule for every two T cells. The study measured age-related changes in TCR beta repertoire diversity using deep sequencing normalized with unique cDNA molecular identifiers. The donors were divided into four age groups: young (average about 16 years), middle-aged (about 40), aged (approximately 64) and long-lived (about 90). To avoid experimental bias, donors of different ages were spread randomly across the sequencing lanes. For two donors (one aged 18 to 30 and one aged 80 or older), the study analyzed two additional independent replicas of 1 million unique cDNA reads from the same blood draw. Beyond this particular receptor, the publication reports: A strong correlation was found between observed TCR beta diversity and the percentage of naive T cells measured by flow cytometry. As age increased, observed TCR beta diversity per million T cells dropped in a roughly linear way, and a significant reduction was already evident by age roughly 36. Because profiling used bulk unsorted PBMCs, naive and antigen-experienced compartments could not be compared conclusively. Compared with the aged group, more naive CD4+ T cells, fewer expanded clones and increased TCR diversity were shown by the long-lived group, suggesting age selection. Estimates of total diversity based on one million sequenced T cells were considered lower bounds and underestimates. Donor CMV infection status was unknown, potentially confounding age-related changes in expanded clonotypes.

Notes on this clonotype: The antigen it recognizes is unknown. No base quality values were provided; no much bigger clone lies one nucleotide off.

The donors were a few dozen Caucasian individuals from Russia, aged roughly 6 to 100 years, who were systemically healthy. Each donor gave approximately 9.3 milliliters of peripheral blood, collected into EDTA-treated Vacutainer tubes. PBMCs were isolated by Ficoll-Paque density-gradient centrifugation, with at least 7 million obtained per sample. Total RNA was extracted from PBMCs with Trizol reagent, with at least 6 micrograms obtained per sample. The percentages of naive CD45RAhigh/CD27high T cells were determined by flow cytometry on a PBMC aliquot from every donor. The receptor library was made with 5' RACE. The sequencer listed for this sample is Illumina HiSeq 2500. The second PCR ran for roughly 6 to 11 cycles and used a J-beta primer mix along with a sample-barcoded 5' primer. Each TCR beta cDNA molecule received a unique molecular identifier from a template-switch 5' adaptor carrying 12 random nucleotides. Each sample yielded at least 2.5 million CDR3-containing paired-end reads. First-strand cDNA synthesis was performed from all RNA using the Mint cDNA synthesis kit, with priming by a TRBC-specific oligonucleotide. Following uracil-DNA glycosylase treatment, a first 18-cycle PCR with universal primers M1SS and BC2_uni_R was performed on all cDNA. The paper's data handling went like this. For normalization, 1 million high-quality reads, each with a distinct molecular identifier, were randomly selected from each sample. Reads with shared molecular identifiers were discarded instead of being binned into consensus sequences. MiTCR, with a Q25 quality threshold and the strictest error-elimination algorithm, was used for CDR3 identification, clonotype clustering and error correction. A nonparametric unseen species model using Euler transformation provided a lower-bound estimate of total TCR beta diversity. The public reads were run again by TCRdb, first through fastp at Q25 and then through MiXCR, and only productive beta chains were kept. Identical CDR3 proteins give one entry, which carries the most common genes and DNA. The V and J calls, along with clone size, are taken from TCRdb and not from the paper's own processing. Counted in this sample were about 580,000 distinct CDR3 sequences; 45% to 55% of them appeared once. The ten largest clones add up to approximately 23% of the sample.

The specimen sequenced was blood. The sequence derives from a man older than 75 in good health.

The bases are TGTGCCAGCAGCCCTCCCGGGACAGGGAATGAGCAGTTCTTC. The resulting protein is CASSPPGTGNEQFF. The chain employs TRBV11-2 and TRBJ2-1, with 9 bases aligning to TRBD1. The V end gives up 5 bases and the J end 7 bases, leaving 6 bases in the junction not matched to a gene. The CDR3 covers 14 residues, taking in both the cysteine and the phenylalanine. Just CDR3 DNA is preserved here, 42 bases in frame from base 1. Based on the germline V gene, the CDR1 and CDR2 sequences are SGHAT and FQNNGV.